The rows below give T cell receptor beta chains drawn from one sample of a study of CD8 T cells in Susac syndrome. MiXCR, applied by TCRdb to the immunoSEQ multiplex PCR reads, yields one record per CDR3 protein. The table shows about 290,000 distinct CDR3 sequences, with over 75% occurring only once. The sample comprised CD8+ T cells from PBMCs. These receptors were taken from a human donor with multiple sclerosis. Both conserved end residues are part of each CDR3. A D gene is named only where the DNA matches it firmly. Clone sizes are given selectively: once, few, many, or a class where the clone is expanded.

NA	NA	TRBV5-1	17	TRBJ1-2	TGCGCCAGCAGCTACCGGGACATAACTACCCTGAACTATGGCTACACCTTC	CASSYRDITTLNYGYTF
TRBD1	NA	TRBV6-5	16	TRBJ2-1	TGTGCCAGCAGTCCCTCGACCGGACAGGTTTACAATGAGCAGTTCTTC	CASSPSTGQVYNEQFF
NA	NA	TRBV9	13	TRBJ1-2	TGTGCCAGCAGCGGCCTCACCCCTTATGGCTACACCTTC	CASSGLTPYGYTF
NA	NA	TRBV2	15	TRBJ2-2	TGTGCCAGCAGTTATGGACAAATAAACACCGGGGAGCTGTTTTTT	CASSYGQINTGELFF
TRBD1	NA	TRBV28	15	TRBJ2-7	TGTGCCAGCAGTTTCGTGACAGGGGCCTTATACGAGCAGTACTTC	CASSFVTGALYEQYF
NA	NA	TRBV4-3	14	TRBJ1-5	TGCGCCAGCAGCCAAGGACAGAACGGTCAGCCCCAGCATTTT	CASSQGQNGQPQHF
NA	once	TRBV6-1	16	TRBJ2-1	TGTGCCAGCGCGGAAAATGGCGAAGGTGGCTACAATGAGCAGTTCTTC	CASAENGEGGYNEQFF
TRBD2	once	TRBV27	16	TRBJ2-1	TGTGCCAGCATCATCTCCGGGACTAGCGGCTACAATGAGCAGTTCTTC	CASIISGTSGYNEQFF
NA	NA	TRBV15	13	TRBJ2-1	TGTGCCACCAGAACAGACCTTCTCGATGAGCAGTTCTTC	CATRTDLLDEQFF
NA	NA	TRBV6-4	14	TRBJ2-3	TGTGCCAGCAGTGCCTCTCCCAGCACAGATACGCAGTATTTT	CASSASPSTDTQYF
TRBD1	NA	TRBV7-9	15	TRBJ2-7	TGTGCCAGCAGCTCACCGGGACAGGGCGATTACGAGCAGTACTTC	CASSSPGQGDYEQYF